The 2 T cell receptor beta chains given below trace back to one sample, sequenced in a study of blood T cell repertoires in COVID-19. Clones were sequenced by immunoSEQ multiplex PCR, and TCRdb holds only the in-frame ones, with some missing. The sample contains approximately 400,000 clones, about 89% of which appear only once. The sample comprised PBMCs or T cells enriched from blood (not recorded which). The receptors shown here come from a woman aged 40 to 49 who had been exposed to COVID-19.

V usage is TRBV19 and J usage is TRBJ2-7; D may be TRBD1 (7 bases). V was clipped by 5 bases and J by 0 bases, with 14 bases between them. There are 15 residues in the CDR3. Germline V gives CDR1 LNHDA, CDR2 SQIVND (reference sequence). The CDR3 loop is CASSAGTASSYEQYF. DNA of the CDR3: TGTGCCAGTAGTGCGGGGACAGCCAGCTCCTACGAGCAGTACTTC.

The V and J genes are TRBV11-3 and TRBJ2-7; 7 bases match TRBD1. CDR1 is SGHNT, CDR2 YENEEA, per germline. CDR3 length equals 16 residues. After removal of 5 bases from V and 0 bases from J, the junction contained 10 bases not matched to a gene. The CDR3 bases are TGTGCCAGCAGCCGAGGCGGACAGGTGCCCTCCTACGAGCAGTACTTC. Residues: CASSRGGQVPSYEQYF. The whole variable domain, remainder taken from reference TRBV11-3 and TRBJ2-7, is EAGVVQSPRYKIIEKKQPVAFWCNPISGHNTLYWYLQNLGQGPELLIRYENEEAVDDSQLPKDRFSAERLKGVDSTLKIQPAELGDSAVYLCASSRGGQVPSYEQYFGPGTRLTVT.